This T cell receptor beta chain originates from a study of T-cell reconstitution after alpha-beta-depleted transplantation in children. Molecular barcoding with unique molecular identifiers was used for the TCRbeta library. TCRdb analysed the PCR reads with MiXCR anew, one entry per CDR3 protein. The table includes 85,000 to 120,000 distinct CDR3 sequences, approximately 8% detected once. The CDR3 is made up of 15 amino acids. The J segment lost 4 bases and the V segment lost 4 bases, leaving 7 bases of the junction unmatched. Germline V gene data show CDR1 as SGHRS and CDR2 as YFSETQ. Broader study findings: By one year post-transplant, T-cell counts and diversity largely arose from T cells that were newly produced.

In its sample, this clonotype was seen many times. Its target is not known. This sequence was found in a boy aged 2-15 years with acute lymphoblastic leukemia, due to receive a stem cell transplant. The specimen comprised PBMCs, sampled before TCRalphabeta/CD19-depleted stem cell transplant. This chain uses TRBV5-1 with TRBJ2-2, with 7 nucleotides matching TRBD1. The CDR3 is CASSLEGGSTGELFF. The CDR3 DNA reads TGCGCCAGCAGCCTGGAAGGGGGCAGCACCGGGGAGCTGTTTTTT.